Each of the 2 T cell receptor beta chains below was sequenced from the same sample in a study of cytomegalovirus exposure and HLA in healthy donors (dated by TCRdb to the late 2010s). Library preparation was by the immunoSEQ multiplex PCR assay. The multiplex PCR relied on a mix of 60 forward primers for TCR Vbeta segments and 13 reverse primers for TCR Jbeta segments. TCRdb re-hosts the immuneACCESS table, in-frame sequences only. Its copies lack some clones; in the studies checked, an unresolved V gene accounts for under half of them, and the cause for the rest is not known. For this sample the table gives over 150,000 clones, of which roughly 77% were detected only once. The top ten clonotypes cover 1% of the sample. Material: PBMCs. The receptors come from a woman between 45 and 60 years old in good health and CMV-seropositive.

The chain uses TRBV9 and TRBJ1-6; no firm D call. Germline V lookup: CDR1 SGDLS, CDR2 YYNGEE. This CDR3 contains 15 residues. V lost 0 bases and J 9 bases, leaving 13 bases between the germline ends. CDR3 loop: CASSVASPGASPLHF. CDR3 nucleotides: TGTGCCAGCAGCGTAGCGTCGCCTGGAGCTTCACCCCTCCACTTT.

As concerns this clone: This same CDR3 is encoded by further DNA sequences in the sample. The chain combines TRBV18 with TRBJ2-2, with 9 positions matching TRBD2. The V gene's germline CDR1 is KGHSH and CDR2 LQKENI. With V trimmed by 2 bases and J by 5 bases, 3 bases remained unmatched. The CDR3 spans 15 residues. The DNA for the CDR3 is TGTGCCAGCTCACCAGACCTAGCGGGAACCGGGGAGCTGTTTTTT. It codes for CASSPDLAGTGELFF. The whole variable domain, filled in from reference TRBV18 and TRBJ2-2, reads NAGVMQNPRHLVRRRGQEARLRCSPMKGHSHVYWYRQLPEEGLKFMVYLQKENIIDESGMPKERFSAEFPKEGPSILRIQQVVRGDSAAYFCASSPDLAGTGELFFGEGSRLTVL.